This T cell receptor (beta chain) came from a study of cytomegalovirus exposure and HLA in healthy donors. Study outcomes and limitations: TCR beta V- and J-gene trimming, according to a later analysis, was linked to a missense DCLRE1C variant.

Regarding this clone: Its antigen remains unknown.

The CDR3 consists of 15 residues. The V and J ends lost 1 base and 7 bases, in that order; junction bases with no gene match: 9. Germline values: CDR1 SGHDT, CDR2 YYEEEE. PCR used 60 Vbeta primers and 13 Jbeta primers. The method was immunoSEQ multiplex PCR; TCRdb's version includes in-frame clones alone and lacks a portion of them. The sample has 110,000 to 150,000 clones; roughly 78% are singletons. The clonotype comes from a man younger than 30 in good health and CMV-seropositive. The chain couples TRBV5-6 to TRBJ1-1, with 8 nucleotides matching TRBD1. The sample comprised PBMCs. In nucleotides, the CDR3 is TGTGCCAGCAGCTTGCTCGGGACAGGAGATTTTGAAGCTTTCTTT. Its protein product is CASSLLGTGDFEAFF.